The entry below describes one T cell receptor (beta chain). Its matching antigen is unknown. CDR1 LNHDA and CDR2 SQIVND come from the germline V gene (reference sequence). CDR3 length: 13 residues. The J segment lost 7 bases and the V segment lost 8 bases, leaving 7 bases of the junction unmatched. These data originate in a study of cytomegalovirus exposure and HLA in healthy donors. Study-level results: Later, an analysis found that TCR clusters from the first cohort tended to co-occur in the roughly 110 validation repertoires.

Clones were sequenced by immunoSEQ multiplex PCR, and TCRdb holds only the in-frame ones, with some missing. The sample consists of 180,000 or so clones, around 86% of them appearing once. Sample: PBMCs. The chain employs TRBV19 and TRBJ2-1, with 8 bases matching TRBD2. The receptor comes from a man aged 30 to 39 in good health and CMV-seropositive. The CDR3 loop reads CASSGTRGNEQFF. For the CDR3, the DNA is TGTGCCAGTTCCGGGACTAGGGGAAATGAGCAGTTCTTC.